This entry features one T cell receptor beta chain sequence. The use of a sample-barcoded 5' primer and a J-beta primer mix characterized a second PCR of 7 to 11 cycles. Through a template-switch adaptor with 12 random nucleotides, each cDNA molecule received a tag. TCRdb re-called the 5' RACE reads through MiXCR, storing one row per CDR3 protein. The sample yields roughly 640,000 distinct CDR3 sequences, approximately 30% seen once. Germline V gene data show CDR1 as SQVTM and CDR2 as ANQGSEA. The CDR3 is made up of 13 amino acids. Trimming took 5 bases from V and 6 from J, leaving 17 bases between them. This sample is part of a study of blood T cells in healthy people across ages. For the study at large: Roughly one uniquely barcoded beta molecule per two T cells was captured.

This receptor was taken from an elderly woman in good health. Input material: blood. The rearrangement uses TRBV29-1 and TRBJ2-7; D is uncertain. CDR3 nucleotide sequence: TGCAGCGTTCGCGGCCAGCGCCCCTCCGAGCAGTACTTC. Its protein is CSVRGQRPSEQYF.